A selection of T cell receptor beta chains follows, all from one sample in a study of blood T cell repertoires in COVID-19. Sequencing used immunoSEQ multiplex PCR; TCRdb keeps in-frame clones, though not all of them. The profile covers around 290,000 clones, with about nine tenths appearing a single time and about 1.7% taken by the ten largest. Sequencing was performed on PBMCs or T cells enriched from blood (not recorded which). The receptors originated from a woman aged 40 to 50 who had recovered from COVID-19. Each CDR3 is given with its conserved first and last residue. Fields, in order: D gene, V gene, clone size, J gene, CDR3 protein, CDR3 DNA. D genes are given only for firm matches. Clone size is given for some rows only: seen once, a few or many times, or a class if the clone is expanded.

>.|TRBV5-1|.|TRBJ1-2
CASRPDGAIDYGYTF
TGCGCCAGCAGACCTGATGGGGCCATCGACTATGGCTACACCTTC
>TRBD1|TRBV24-1|.|TRBJ2-1
CATSELDRGRDNEQFF
TGTGCCACCAGTGAGCTTGACAGGGGGCGGGACAATGAGCAGTTCTTC
>.|TRBV4-2|once|TRBJ1-1
CASSQDRLSTEAFF
TGTGCCAGCAGCCAAGATCGACTGAGCACTGAAGCTTTCTTT
>TRBD1|TRBV10-1|.|TRBJ1-4
CASSSGQGGPNEKLFF
TGCGCCAGCAGCTCGGGACAGGGAGGACCTAATGAAAAACTGTTTTTT
>.|TRBV12-3/TRBV12-4|.|TRBJ2-1
CASSLRGGYEQFF
TGTGCCAGCAGTTTAAGAGGGGGATATGAGCAGTTCTTC
>.|TRBV9|.|TRBJ1-5
CASSAGTNQPQHF
TGTGCCAGCAGCGCAGGAACTAATCAGCCCCAGCATTTT
>.|TRBV11-3|once|TRBJ2-1
CASSPGTPEQFF
TGTGCCAGCAGCCCAGGGACTCCGGAGCAGTTCTTC
>TRBD1|TRBV6-2/TRBV6-3|.|TRBJ1-5
CASSYSGYRGTGQNQPQHF
TGTGCCAGCAGTTACTCAGGTTATCGCGGGACAGGGCAAAATCAGCCCCAGCATTTT
>TRBD2|TRBV3-1/TRBV3-2|.|TRBJ2-4
CASSQNSGPNIQYF
TGTGCCAGCAGCCAAAATAGCGGGCCAAACATTCAGTACTTC
>TRBD1|TRBV27|.|TRBJ1-6
CASRRTGENSPLHF
TGTGCCAGCAGACGGACAGGGGAGAATTCACCCCTCCACTTT
>TRBD1|TRBV6-5|.|TRBJ1-1
CASSYGTVNTEAFF
TGTGCCAGCAGTTACGGGACAGTGAACACTGAAGCTTTCTTT
>.|TRBV29-1|.|TRBJ1-1
CSGKADLDTEAFF
TGCAGCGGGAAGGCGGACTTGGACACTGAAGCTTTCTTT
>TRBD2|TRBV5-8|.|TRBJ2-5
CASSLGTGGETQYF
TGTGCCAGCAGCTTGGGGACCGGGGGGGAGACCCAGTACTTC
>TRBD1|TRBV5-5|.|TRBJ2-1
CASSSLPGQGDEQFF
TGTGCCAGCAGCTCATTACCGGGACAGGGGGATGAGCAGTTCTTC
>.|TRBV4-1|.|TRBJ1-2
CASSQGRAPAAYGYTF
TGCGCCAGCAGCCAGGGCAGGGCGCCAGCTGCCTATGGCTACACCTTC
>TRBD1|TRBV6-6|.|TRBJ2-7
CASSQQGAEAYEQYF
TGTGCCAGCAGTCAACAGGGGGCAGAAGCCTACGAGCAGTACTTC
>.|TRBV20-1|.|TRBJ1-2
CSVHKEAGYTF
TGCAGTGTTCATAAGGAGGCCGGCTACACCTTC
>.|TRBV7-8|.|TRBJ1-2
CASSQAPYTTADGYTF
TGTGCCAGCAGCCAAGCTCCCTATACGACAGCCGATGGCTACACCTTC
>.|TRBV7-8|.|TRBJ1-5
CASSPFLIRRGGNQPQHF
TGTGCCAGCAGCCCCTTCCTTATTCGCCGAGGAGGCAATCAGCCCCAGCATTTT
>TRBD1|TRBV5-1|.|TRBJ2-1
CASSSTNTGGNEQFF
TGCGCCAGCAGCTCCACTAATACAGGGGGCAATGAGCAGTTCTTC
>.|TRBV12-5|.|TRBJ1-5
CASGLVPMGVGAWGYSNQPQHF
TGTGCTAGTGGTTTGGTTCCGATGGGTGTGGGGGCCTGGGGATATAGCAATCAGCCCCAGCATTTT
>.|TRBV15|.|TRBJ1-4
CATSSRVNEKLFF
TGTGCCACCAGCAGCAGGGTTAATGAAAAACTGTTTTTT
>.|TRBV29-1|.|TRBJ1-1
CSGAEPENTEAFF
TGCAGCGGGGCAGAACCTGAGAACACTGAAGCTTTCTTT
>TRBD1|TRBV7-8|.|TRBJ1-6
CASTSRDRVLSPLHF
TGTGCCAGCACCAGCCGGGACAGGGTCCTCTCACCCCTCCACTTT
>TRBD2|TRBV7-2|.|TRBJ2-3
CASSAGLGEADTQYF
TGTGCCAGCAGCGCGGGACTAGGGGAGGCAGATACGCAGTATTTT
>.|TRBV6-5|.|TRBJ1-2
CASSINVSGGYTF
TGTGCCAGCAGTATAAACGTATCAGGGGGCTACACCTTC
>TRBD1|TRBV12-3/TRBV12-4|.|TRBJ1-1
CASSRDRGIEAFF
TGTGCCAGCAGTCGTGACAGGGGAATTGAAGCTTTCTTT
>TRBD2|TRBV4-1|.|TRBJ2-7
CASSHRLAGAGEQYF
TGCGCCAGCAGCCACCGACTAGCGGGAGCCGGCGAGCAGTACTTC
>.|TRBV28|.|TRBJ2-5
CASSWGSGQETQYF
TGTGCCAGCAGTTGGGGTAGCGGACAAGAGACCCAGTACTTC
>TRBD1|TRBV29-1|once|TRBJ1-4
CSVEDLRPGQLYEKLFF
TGCAGCGTTGAAGATCTACGCCCGGGACAGCTTTATGAAAAACTGTTTTTT
>.|TRBV7-3|.|TRBJ1-2
CASSLGRLSSGNYGYTF
TGTGCCAGCAGCTTAGGCCGACTTAGCTCAGGGAACTATGGCTACACCTTC
>TRBD2|TRBV6-2/TRBV6-3|.|TRBJ2-7
CASSSPFSGRATYEQYF
TGTGCCAGCAGTTCCCCGTTTAGCGGGAGGGCTACGTACGAGCAGTACTTC
>TRBD2|TRBV5-1|.|TRBJ2-3
CASSLAGGPDTQYF
TGCGCCAGCAGCTTAGCGGGGGGGCCGGATACGCAGTATTTT
>.|TRBV5-5|.|TRBJ1-2
CASSFSSGVDGYTF
TGTGCCAGCAGCTTCTCCTCGGGAGTTGATGGCTACACCTTC
>TRBD1|TRBV13|.|TRBJ2-7
CASSFRDSYEQYF
TGTGCCAGCAGCTTCCGGGACAGCTACGAGCAGTACTTC
>TRBD1|TRBV29-1|.|TRBJ1-2
CSVIRDREGYGYTF
TGCAGCGTTATTCGGGACAGGGAAGGCTATGGCTACACCTTC
>.|TRBV10-1|.|TRBJ2-4
CATRRLAKNIQYF
TGCGCCACCAGGAGGTTGGCCAAAAACATTCAGTACTTC
>TRBD1|TRBV6-5|.|TRBJ2-7
CASSLGQFYEQYF
TGTGCCAGCAGTTTGGGACAGTTCTACGAGCAGTACTTC
>TRBD1|TRBV19|.|TRBJ1-2
CASSIWDRPNYGYTF
TGTGCCAGTAGTATTTGGGACAGGCCTAACTATGGCTACACCTTC
>TRBD1|TRBV3-1/TRBV3-2|.|TRBJ1-1
CASSPGQTETEAFF
TGTGCCAGCAGCCCGGGACAGACTGAGACTGAAGCTTTCTTT
>.|TRBV6-5|.|TRBJ2-7
CASRTSRLEQYF
TGTGCCAGCAGGACATCCCGGCTCGAGCAGTACTTC
>.|TRBV7-2|.|TRBJ1-1
CASSYTGWGTEAFF
TGTGCCAGCAGCTATACAGGGTGGGGCACTGAAGCTTTCTTT
>.|TRBV4-1|.|TRBJ1-2
CASSQGDKANYGYTF
TGCGCCAGCAGCCAAGGGGACAAAGCTAACTATGGCTACACCTTC
>TRBD2|TRBV10-3|.|TRBJ2-1
CAISEGLAGNNEQFF
TGTGCCATCAGCGAGGGACTAGCGGGAAACAATGAGCAGTTCTTC
>.|TRBV6-5|.|TRBJ1-2
CASSTGIGYGYTF
TGTGCCAGTTCCACAGGGATCGGCTATGGCTACACCTTC
>.|TRBV11-3|.|TRBJ2-1
CASSLYPSSYNEQFF
TGTGCCAGCAGCTTATACCCGAGCTCCTACAATGAGCAGTTCTTC
>TRBD2|TRBV9|.|TRBJ2-2
CASSQTGGQTGELFF
TGTGCCAGCAGCCAGACGGGGGGGCAAACCGGGGAGCTGTTTTTT
>.|TRBV19|.|TRBJ1-1
CASTEALFPNTEAFF
TGTGCCAGTACGGAGGCTCTATTCCCGAACACTGAAGCTTTCTTT
>.|TRBV27|.|TRBJ1-4
CASSGRVKEKLFF
TGTGCCAGCAGTGGCAGGGTTAAGGAAAAACTGTTTTTT
>.|TRBV6-6|.|TRBJ1-2
CASSYSKEGANYGYTF
TGTGCCAGCAGTTACTCGAAGGAGGGAGCCAACTATGGCTACACCTTC
>TRBD1|TRBV4-3|.|TRBJ1-2
CASSPGTGSLNYGYTF
TGCGCCAGCAGCCCCGGGACAGGGAGTCTTAACTATGGCTACACCTTC
>.|TRBV7-8|few|TRBJ1-5
CASSLGGRGFGQPQHF
TGTGCCAGCAGCTTGGGGGGACGGGGGTTCGGGCAGCCCCAGCATTTT
>.|TRBV13|.|TRBJ2-1
CASSFLGSNEQFF
TGTGCCAGCAGCTTCCTCGGGAGCAATGAGCAGTTCTTC
>TRBD1|TRBV27|.|TRBJ2-2
CASSIRRTGVGELFF
TGTGCCAGCAGTATACGACGGACAGGGGTCGGGGAGCTGTTTTTT
>TRBD1|TRBV19|.|TRBJ1-2
CASSRGQGANLYGYTF
TGTGCCAGTTCCCGGGGACAGGGGGCCAATCTATATGGCTACACCTTC